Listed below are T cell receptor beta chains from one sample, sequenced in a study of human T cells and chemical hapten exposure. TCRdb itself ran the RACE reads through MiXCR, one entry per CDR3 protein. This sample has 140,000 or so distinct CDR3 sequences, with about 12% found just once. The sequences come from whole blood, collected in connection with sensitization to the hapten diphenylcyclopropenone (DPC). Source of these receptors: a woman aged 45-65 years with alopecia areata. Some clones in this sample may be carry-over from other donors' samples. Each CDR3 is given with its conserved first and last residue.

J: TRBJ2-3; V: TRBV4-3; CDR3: CASSQPGVGTQYF
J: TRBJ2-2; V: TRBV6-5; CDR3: CASYRGGRTGELFF
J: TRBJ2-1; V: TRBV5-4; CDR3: CASSLVPLSYNEQFF
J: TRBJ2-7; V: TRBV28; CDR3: CASSGGAGRRNEQYF
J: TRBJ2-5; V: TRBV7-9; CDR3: CASSFRHQETQYF
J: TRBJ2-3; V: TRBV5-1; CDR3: CASSNGRGGTDTQYF
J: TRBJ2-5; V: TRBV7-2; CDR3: CASSPLGRVQETQYF
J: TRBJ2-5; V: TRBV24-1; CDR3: CASLKGQETQYF
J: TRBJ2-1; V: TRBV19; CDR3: CASKDFTNNEQFF
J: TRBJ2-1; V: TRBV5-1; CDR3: CASSWDSSSYNEQFF
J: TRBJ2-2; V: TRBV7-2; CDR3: CASSLSGPGELFF
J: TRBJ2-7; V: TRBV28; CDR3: CASSSSSGILFRVQYF
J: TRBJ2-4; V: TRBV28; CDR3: CASRLDRGNIQYF
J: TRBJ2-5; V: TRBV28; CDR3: CASSLGGQQETQYF
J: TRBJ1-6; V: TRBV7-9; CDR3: CASSLGGGGSPLHF
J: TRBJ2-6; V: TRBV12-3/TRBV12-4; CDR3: CASKRQGNSGANVLTF
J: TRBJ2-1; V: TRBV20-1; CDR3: CSARDRPAGVTYNEQFF
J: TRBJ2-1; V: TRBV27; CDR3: CASSWTSINEQFF
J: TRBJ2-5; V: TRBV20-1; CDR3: CSAGGGLAGSETQYF
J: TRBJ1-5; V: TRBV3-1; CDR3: CASSQSPGAAQPQHF
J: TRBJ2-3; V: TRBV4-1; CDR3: CASSQVSLSDTQYF
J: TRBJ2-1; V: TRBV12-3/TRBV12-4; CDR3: CASSLAGGLEFF
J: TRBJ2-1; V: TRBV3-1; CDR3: CASSQDRGRGNEQFF
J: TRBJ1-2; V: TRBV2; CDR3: CASSHPPGQGSYTF
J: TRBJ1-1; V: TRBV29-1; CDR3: CSVDESQGVPRTEAFF
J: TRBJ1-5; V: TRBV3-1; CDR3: CASSQDKQPQHF
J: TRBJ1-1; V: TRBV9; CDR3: CASSPRPIRDTEAFF
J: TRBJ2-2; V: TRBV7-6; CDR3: CASSLAVRGNTGELFF
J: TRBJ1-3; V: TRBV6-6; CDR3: CASLLGNTIYF
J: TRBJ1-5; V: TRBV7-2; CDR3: CASSLDSYSGNQPQHF
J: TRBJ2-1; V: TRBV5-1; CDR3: CASSAGWGEQFF
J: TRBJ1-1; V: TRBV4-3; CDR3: CASSQGVGYNREGAEAFF
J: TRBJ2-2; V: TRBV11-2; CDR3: CASSFRTGGSTGELFF
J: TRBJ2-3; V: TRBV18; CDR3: CASSPVGGTDTQYF
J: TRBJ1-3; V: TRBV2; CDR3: CASGVQEGNTIYF
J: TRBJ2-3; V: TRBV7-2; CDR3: CATPASGSNGGADTQYF
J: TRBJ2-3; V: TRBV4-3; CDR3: CASSQEASTDTQYF
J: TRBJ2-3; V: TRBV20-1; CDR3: CSARDLGGRVPDTQYF
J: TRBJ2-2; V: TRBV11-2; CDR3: CASSEGWSGELFF
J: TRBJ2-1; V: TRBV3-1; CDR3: CASSRTSGNNEQFF
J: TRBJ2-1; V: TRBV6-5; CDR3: CASSQTSGSSYNEQFF